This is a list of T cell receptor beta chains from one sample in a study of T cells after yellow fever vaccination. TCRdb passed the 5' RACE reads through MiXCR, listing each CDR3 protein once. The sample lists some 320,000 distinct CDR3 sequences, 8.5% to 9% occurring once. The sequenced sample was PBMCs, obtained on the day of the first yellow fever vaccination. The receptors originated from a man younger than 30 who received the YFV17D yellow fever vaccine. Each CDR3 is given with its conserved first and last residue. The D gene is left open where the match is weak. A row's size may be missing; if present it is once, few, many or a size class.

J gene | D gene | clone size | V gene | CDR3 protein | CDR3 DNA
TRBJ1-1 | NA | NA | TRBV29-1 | CSVGGDYTEAFF | TGCAGCGTCGGGGGGGACTACACTGAAGCTTTCTTT
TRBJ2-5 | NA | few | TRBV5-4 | CASSRTDYQETQYF | TGTGCCAGCAGCCGGACAGATTACCAAGAGACCCAGTACTTC
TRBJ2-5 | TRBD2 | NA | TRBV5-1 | CASSWPSGVPGETQYF | TGCGCCAGCAGCTGGCCCAGCGGGGTACCAGGAGAGACCCAGTACTTC
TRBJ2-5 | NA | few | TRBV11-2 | CASSLSGYGETQYF | TGTGCCAGCAGCCTCTCTGGCTATGGAGAGACCCAGTACTTC
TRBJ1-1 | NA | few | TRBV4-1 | CASSQRGEVKAFF | TGCGCCAGCAGCCAAAGAGGGGAGGTGAAAGCTTTCTTT
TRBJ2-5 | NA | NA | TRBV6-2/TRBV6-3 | CASSYIYQETQYF | TGTGCCAGCAGTTACATTTACCAAGAGACCCAGTACTTC
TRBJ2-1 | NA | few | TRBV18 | CASSGREAYNEQFF | TGTGCCAGCTCAGGCAGGGAGGCCTACAATGAGCAGTTCTTC
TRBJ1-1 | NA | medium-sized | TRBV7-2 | CASSLSRWNTEAFF | TGTGCCAGCAGCTTAAGCCGTTGGAACACTGAAGCTTTCTTT
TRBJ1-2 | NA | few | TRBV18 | CASFKTIRAKRDGYTF | TGTGCCAGCTTCAAGACTATACGGGCGAAGCGGGATGGCTACACCTTC
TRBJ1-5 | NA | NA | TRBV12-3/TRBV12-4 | CASRIGHGDQPQHF | TGTGCCAGCAGAATCGGACATGGGGATCAGCCCCAGCATTTT
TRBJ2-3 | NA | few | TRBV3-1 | CASSLESTDTQYF | TGTGCCAGCAGCCTCGAGAGCACAGATACGCAGTATTTT
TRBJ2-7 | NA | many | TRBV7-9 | CASSSRQQGPIPYEQYF | TGTGCCAGCAGCTCGCGCCAACAGGGCCCAATACCCTACGAGCAGTACTTC
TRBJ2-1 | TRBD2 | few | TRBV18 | CASSPRLAGTHNEQFF | TGTGCCAGCTCACCGCGACTAGCGGGGACGCACAATGAGCAGTTCTTC
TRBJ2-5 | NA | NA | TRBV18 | CASSPSGWKTQYF | TGTGCCAGCTCACCCTCGGGTTGGAAGACCCAGTACTTC
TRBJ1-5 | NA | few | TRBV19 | CATGPGGRNQPQHF | TGTGCCACGGGGCCTGGGGGGCGGAATCAGCCCCAGCATTTT
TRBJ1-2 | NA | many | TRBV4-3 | CASSQVQGRGYTF | TGCGCCAGCAGCCAAGTCCAGGGCAGGGGCTACACCTTC
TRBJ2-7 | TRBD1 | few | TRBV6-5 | CASSYSTGSSYEQYF | TGTGCCAGCAGTTACTCGACAGGGAGCTCCTACGAGCAGTACTTC
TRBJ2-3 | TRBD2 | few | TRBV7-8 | CASSYSQRGRDTQYF | TGTGCCAGCAGCTATAGCCAGCGGGGGCGGGATACGCAGTATTTT
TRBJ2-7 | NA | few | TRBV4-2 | CASSLTPLDEQYF | TGTGCCAGCAGCCTTACGCCCCTGGACGAGCAGTACTTC
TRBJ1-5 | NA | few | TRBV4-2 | CASSQDIGRDQPQHF | TGTGCCAGCAGCCAAGATATCGGCAGGGATCAGCCCCAGCATTTT
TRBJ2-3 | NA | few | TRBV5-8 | CASSFGGENGDTQYF | TGTGCCAGCAGCTTTGGAGGGGAAAACGGAGATACGCAGTATTTT
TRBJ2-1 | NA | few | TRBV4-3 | CASSLAWGNEQFF | TGCGCCAGCAGCCTGGCATGGGGGAATGAGCAGTTCTTC
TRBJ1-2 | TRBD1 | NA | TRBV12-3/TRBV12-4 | CASSWTGSYGYTF | TGTGCCAGCAGTTGGACAGGGAGCTATGGCTACACCTTC
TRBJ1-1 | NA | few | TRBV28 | CASSTVAGHTEAFF | TGTGCCAGCAGCACGGTAGCAGGGCACACTGAAGCTTTCTTT
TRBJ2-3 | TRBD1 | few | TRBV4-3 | CASSQERDRVATQYF | TGCGCCAGCAGCCAAGAACGTGACAGGGTGGCTACGCAGTATTTT
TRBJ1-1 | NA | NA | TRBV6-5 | CASSYRRNTEAFF | TGTGCCAGCAGTTACCGGAGGAACACTGAAGCTTTCTTT
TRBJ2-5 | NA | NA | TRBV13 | CARGALGETQYF | TGTGCCAGGGGGGCTCTGGGTGAGACCCAGTACTTC
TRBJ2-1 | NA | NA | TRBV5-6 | CASSRAGVGGASYNEQFF | TGTGCCAGCTCTAGAGCGGGCGTAGGGGGAGCCTCTTACAATGAGCAGTTCTTC
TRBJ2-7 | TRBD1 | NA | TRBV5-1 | CASGPGQGHYEQYF | TGCGCCAGCGGCCCGGGACAGGGGCACTACGAGCAGTACTTC
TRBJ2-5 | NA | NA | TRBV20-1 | CSASPVAWVAQETQYF | TGCAGTGCTTCTCCTGTGGCCTGGGTGGCCCAAGAGACCCAGTACTTC
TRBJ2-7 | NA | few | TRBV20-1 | CSVDGSSYEQYF | TGCAGTGTTGATGGAAGCTCCTACGAGCAGTACTTC
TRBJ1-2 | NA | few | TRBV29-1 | CSVLLNYGYTF | TGCAGCGTTCTCCTCAACTATGGCTACACCTTC